The 22 T cell receptor beta chains given below trace back to one sample, sequenced in a study of blood T cell repertoires in COVID-19. Repertoires were generated with immunoSEQ multiplex PCR, while TCRdb's copy carries only in-frame clones and drops some. The repertoire holds approximately 260,000 clones, over 65% seen once, with 4.6% in the top ten. The sequenced sample consisted of peripheral blood. The receptors derive from a man between 60 and 70 years old who had recovered from COVID-19.

V usage is TRBV7-9 and J usage is TRBJ2-1; 8 nucleotides line up with TRBD2. Losses at the gene ends were 4 bases for V and 5 bases for J; bases not matched to a gene: 10. Germline V gene sequence: CDR1 SEHNR, CDR2 FQNEAQ (reference sequence). This CDR3 comprises 16 residues. As DNA, the CDR3 is TGTGCCAGCAGCTCATCGACAAGCGGGAGCAACAATGAGCAGTTCTTC. Translation: CASSSSTSGSNNEQFF.

The chain couples TRBV27 to TRBJ1-1; D not resolved. The germline V gene encodes CDR1 MNHEY and CDR2 SMNVEV (reference sequence). V lost 2 bases to trimming and J lost 2 bases, with 6 bases between them. The CDR3 spans 13 residues. The CDR3 DNA reads TGTGCCAGCAGTTTAGCGGGTAACACTGAAGCTTTCTTT. This sequence encodes CASSLAGNTEAFF.

The J gene is TRBJ1-2, the V gene TRBV7-9; D possibly corresponds to TRBD1 (5 bases). Germline CDR1 and CDR2: SEHNR and FQNEAQ (reference sequence). V gave up 0 bases and J gave up 4 bases, with 6 bases separating them. The CDR3 sequence is 13 residues long. This CDR3 is CASSLAGLYGYTF. The CDR3 DNA reads as TGTGCCAGCAGCTTAGCGGGGCTCTATGGCTACACCTTC.

The chain couples TRBV18 to TRBJ1-3, with TRBD1 identical over 8 bases. Germline V CDR1 and CDR2: KGHSH, LQKENI. This CDR3 region has 16 residues. The V segment lost 2 bases and the J segment 4 bases; nucleotides outside the gene matches: 7. CDR3 region: CASSPLMDREGNTIYF. The CDR3 DNA follows: TGTGCCAGCTCACCATTAATGGACAGGGAAGGAAACACCATATATTTT.

This clone appeared a few times. The CDR3 sequence: CASSRGTPAETFF. The CDR3 bases are TGTGCCAGCAGTAGGGGGACGCCCGCCGAGACTTTCTTT. This chain uses TRBV6-5 with TRBJ1-1; perhaps TRBD1 as D (6 bases). CDR1 MNHEY and CDR2 SVGAGI come from the germline V gene. The CDR3 sequence is 13 residues long. V was clipped by 5 bases and J by 12 bases, with 19 bases between them.

The chain employs TRBV2 and TRBJ1-5; possibly TRBD1 for D (6 bases). The CDR3 covers 16 residues. Germline values: CDR1 SNHLY, CDR2 FYNNEI. Trimming left V 2 bases short and J 0 bases short, with 11 bases between. The CDR3 DNA reads as TGTGCCAGCAGTGAACCGGGACAATATAGCAATCAGCCCCAGCATTTT. It translates to CASSEPGQYSNQPQHF.

This CDR3 reads CAWSVVQGNEKLFF. CDR3 DNA: TGTGCCTGGAGTGTTGTACAGGGGAATGAAAAACTGTTTTTT. The rearrangement uses TRBV30 and TRBJ1-4; 7 nucleotides agree with TRBD1. The V and J ends lost 0 bases and 5 bases, in that order; junction bases with no gene match: 3. The CDR3 totals 14 residues. The V gene's germline CDR1 is GTSNPN and CDR2 SVGIG (reference sequence).

The V call is TRBV19, the J call TRBJ2-1; 8 bases match TRBD2. Germline V gives CDR1 LNHDA, CDR2 SQIVND (reference sequence). J gave up 9 bases and V 4 bases, and 8 bases lay outside the gene matches. This CDR3 region has 14 residues. CDR3 nucleotides: TGTGCCAGTAGTAGGGTTAGCGGGAAGAGTGAGCAGTTCTTC. This sequence encodes CASSRVSGKSEQFF.

This clone has more than one count but fewer than ten. The chain couples TRBV19 to TRBJ1-3; the match to TRBD1 covers 10 bases. Germline V gene data show CDR1 as LNHDA and CDR2 as SQIVND (reference sequence). The CDR3 length is 16 residues. V was pared by 5 bases and J by 4 bases, with 8 bases of the junction left unmatched. The CDR3 protein is CASSRRQGANGNTIYF. The CDR3 region has the DNA TGTGCCAGTAGTCGACGACAGGGGGCTAACGGAAACACCATATATTTT.

The rearrangement joins TRBV6-1 to TRBJ1-4; unclear D gene. This CDR3 is built from 15 residues. Trimming pared 3 bases from V and 4 bases from J, leaving 12 bases between. Germline values: CDR1 MNHNS, CDR2 SASEGT. The CDR3 bases are TGTGCCAGCAGTGATCGGGGAGTTGGTAATGAAAAACTGTTTTTT. This encodes CASSDRGVGNEKLFF.

The V and J genes are TRBV27 and TRBJ1-5; possible D gene TRBD1, 5 bases. V lost 3 bases to trimming and J lost 2 bases, with 26 bases between them. Germline loops: CDR1 MNHEY, CDR2 SMNVEV (reference sequence). The CDR3 loop spans 20 amino acids. The CDR3: CASSFSGSSTVTRGNQPQHF. The CDR3 DNA reads as TGTGCCAGCAGTTTCTCCGGATCCTCGACAGTCACAAGAGGCAATCAGCCCCAGCATTTT.

V gene TRBV6-4 combines with J gene TRBJ2-1; 7 bases map to TRBD1. CDR1 MRHNA and CDR2 SNTAGT come from the germline V gene. The ends lost 5 bases at V and 6 bases at J; junction bases unmatched: 4. This CDR3 comprises 13 residues. Here the CDR3 reads CASSTGEGNEQFF. CDR3 in DNA: TGTGCCAGCAGTACAGGGGAAGGCAATGAGCAGTTCTTC.

This chain links TRBV5-1 with TRBJ1-1; possible D gene TRBD1, 5 bases. V dropped 3 bases and J dropped 8 bases, with 23 bases sitting between them. Germline-derived CDR1 and CDR2 are SGHRS and YFSETQ. The length of the CDR3 is 16 residues. The CDR3 protein is CASSYTSGTAFTEAFF. As DNA, the CDR3 is TGCGCCAGCAGCTACACGAGCGGGACGGCGTTTACCGAAGCTTTCTTT.

The chain recombines TRBV19 with TRBJ1-4; 12 bases fit TRBD1. Germline lookup yields CDR1 LNHDA and CDR2 SQIVND (reference sequence). V shed 6 bases, J shed 7 bases, and the junction held 12 bases outside the gene matches. The CDR3 is 17 residues long. CDR3 DNA sequence: TGTGCCAGTAGAAAACCGGGACAGGGGGCGAGAAGTGAAAAACTGTTTTTT. Translation: CASRKPGQGARSEKLFF.

The J gene is TRBJ2-7, the V gene TRBV25-1, with TRBD2 matching 8 bases. This CDR3 has 14 residues. J was trimmed by 7 bases and V by 1 base; bases with no gene match: 6. CDR1 MGHDK and CDR2 SYGVNS come from the germline V gene. The chain's CDR3 is CASSEWAGGKEQYF. CDR3 sequence (DNA): TGTGCCAGCAGTGAATGGGCGGGAGGTAAAGAGCAGTACTTC.

This clone was seen just once. The V call is TRBV28, the J call TRBJ1-2, with 7 positions matching TRBD1. J was trimmed by 2 bases and V by 2 bases; bases with no gene match: 8. The V gene's germline CDR1 is MDHEN and CDR2 SYDVKM. There are 16 residues in the CDR3. CDR3 DNA: TGTGCCAGCAGTTTAAGTCTAGGGGGCGCGAACTATGGCTACACCTTC. Its translation: CASSLSLGGANYGYTF.

The chain joins TRBV6-1 to TRBJ1-3, with TRBD1 as a possible D gene (6 bases). Trimming left V 2 bases short and J 4 bases short, with 9 bases between. Germline CDR1 MNHNS, CDR2 SASEGT. The CDR3 extends over 14 amino acids. The CDR3 sequence is CASSETGLGNTIYF. The CDR3 DNA is TGTGCCAGCAGTGAAACAGGGCTCGGAAACACCATATATTTT.

This clone occurred a few times. V and J are TRBV5-6 and TRBJ1-2, with D possibly matching TRBD1 (6 bases). Germline V CDR1 and CDR2: SGHDT, YYEEEE. V lost 3 bases to trimming and J lost 2 bases, with 11 bases between them. This CDR3 spans 14 amino acids. The CDR3 loop reads CASSYNRANYGYTF. DNA for the CDR3: TGTGCCAGCAGCTACAACAGGGCCAACTATGGCTACACCTTC.

The CDR3 coding sequence is TGTGCCACCAGCAGTGACAGGACCCTGAACACTGAAGCTTTCTTT. As protein: CATSSDRTLNTEAFF. The chain recombines TRBV15 with TRBJ1-1, with D maybe TRBD1 (6 bases). Trimming stripped 3 bases from V and 0 bases from J, with 11 bases between. The CDR3 contains 15 residues. Germline V gives CDR1 LNHNV, CDR2 YYDKDF (reference sequence).

This chain connects TRBV11-2 to TRBJ1-1; no definite D call. The CDR3 contains 11 residues. V dropped 5 bases and J dropped 6 bases, with 7 bases sitting between them. The germline V gene encodes CDR1 SGHAT and CDR2 FQNNGV. This CDR3 reads CASSPLSEAFF. CDR3 bases: TGTGCCAGCAGCCCACTCTCTGAAGCTTTCTTT.

The chain joins TRBV6-1 to TRBJ1-5, with 8 bases matching TRBD1. CDR3 length: 17 amino acids. Germline-derived CDR1 and CDR2 are MNHNS and SASEGT. J gave up 6 bases and V 4 bases, and 14 bases lay outside the gene matches. The CDR3 DNA sequence: TGTGCCAGCAGTGCCCTCGGACAGGGTTCTGGGTCTCAGCCCCAGCATTTT. It encodes CASSALGQGSGSQPQHF.

The gene calls are TRBV6-5 and TRBJ2-1; 10 nucleotides line up with TRBD2. Germline CDR1 MNHEY, CDR2 SVGAGI. V dropped 6 bases and J dropped 7; count of bases not matched to a gene: 9. This CDR3 has 15 amino acids. The CDR3 bases are TGTGCCAGCAGACCAAGCGGGGGGGGCCATAATGAGCAGTTCTTC. Protein: CASRPSGGGHNEQFF.